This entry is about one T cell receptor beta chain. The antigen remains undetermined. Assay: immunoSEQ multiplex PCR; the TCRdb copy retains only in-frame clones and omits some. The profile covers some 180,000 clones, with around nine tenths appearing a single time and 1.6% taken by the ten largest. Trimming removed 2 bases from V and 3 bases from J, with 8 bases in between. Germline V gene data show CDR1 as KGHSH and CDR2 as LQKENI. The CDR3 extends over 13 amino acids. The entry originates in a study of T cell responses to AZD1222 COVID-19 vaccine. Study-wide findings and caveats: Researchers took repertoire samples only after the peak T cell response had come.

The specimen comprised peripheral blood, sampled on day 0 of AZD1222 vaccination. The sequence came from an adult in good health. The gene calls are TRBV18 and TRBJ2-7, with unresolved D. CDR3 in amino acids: CASSPVIDYEQYF. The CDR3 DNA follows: TGTGCCAGCTCACCAGTGATTGACTACGAGCAGTACTTC.